The sequence of this TCR beta chain was determined in a study of shared clonotypes between healthy human individuals. A word on this clone: Its antigen is undetermined.

Generated by immunoSEQ multiplex PCR, the TCRdb table keeps only in-frame clones and is missing some. This sample carries about 380,000 clones, 95% to 97% of them seen once, and the ten largest clones take about 0.34%. V was clipped by 6 bases and J by 1 base; unmatched bases: 4. Germline assignment: CDR1 LNHNV and CDR2 YYDKDF (reference sequence). This CDR3 is built from 17 residues. Overall study results and limits: Non-shared clonotypes displayed generation probabilities falling below those of clonotypes present in all four donors.

This TCR was recovered from a man aged 30 to 39 in good health. The V call is TRBV15, the J call TRBJ2-3, with TRBD2 identical over 16 bases. The sample comprised memory CD8+ T cells sorted from blood. Subset described: CD45RO+ cells pooled with CCR7-negative TemRA cells. CDR3 region: CATRGTSGRAGTDTQYF. The DNA of the CDR3 is TGTGCCACCAGGGGGACTAGCGGGAGGGCGGGCACAGATACGCAGTATTTT. The full variable domain, completed using reference TRBV15 and TRBJ2-3, is DAMVIQNPRYQVTQFGKPVTLSCSQTLNHNVMYWYQQKSSQAPKLLFHYYDKDFNNEADTPDNFQSRRPNTSFCFLDIRSPGLGDTAMYLCATRGTSGRAGTDTQYFGPGTRLTVL.